The 26 T cell receptor beta chains below were found in one sample sequenced in a study of blood T cell repertoires in COVID-19 (dated by TCRdb to 2020 to 2021). The library was obtained by the immunoSEQ multiplex PCR assay. The table was pulled from immuneACCESS by TCRdb, which kept in-frame rearrangements only. Such tables lose some clones; where checked, under half of the loss comes from unresolved V genes, and the rest has no known cause. This sample holds about 290,000 clones; around 86% were observed only once. The ten largest clones capture 1.7% of the sample. Sequenced input: PBMCs or T cells enriched from blood (not recorded which). These receptors were collected from a woman in her 40s who had recovered from COVID-19.

This clone was counted once. The chain joins TRBV18 to TRBJ1-2; D gene ambiguous. The CDR3 loop spans 15 amino acids. Germline values: CDR1 KGHSH, CDR2 LQKENI. Trimming pared 0 bases from V and 2 bases from J, leaving 10 bases between. The CDR3 reads CASSPPATTNYGYTF. CDR3 nucleotides: TGTGCCAGCTCACCACCGGCCACCACAAACTATGGCTACACCTTC.

V gene TRBV4-1 combines with J gene TRBJ2-3; 8 positions agree with TRBD1. V dropped 0 bases and J dropped 5; count of bases not matched to a gene: 7. This CDR3 has 16 amino acids. Germline V gives CDR1 MGHRA, CDR2 YSYEKL. CDR3 amino acids: CASSQDRQGAIDTQYF. In nucleotides, the CDR3 is TGCGCCAGCAGCCAAGATCGGCAGGGGGCTATAGATACGCAGTATTTT.

This clone appeared a few times. The chain employs TRBV6-2 or TRBV6-3 and TRBJ2-1, with 16 bases fitting TRBD2. V gave up 6 bases and J gave up 2 bases; unmatched junction bases: 10. Germline V lookup: CDR1 MNHEY, CDR2 SVGEGT. This CDR3 region has 19 residues. CDR3 sequence (DNA): TGTGCCAGCAGCCACGAGGGACTAGCGGGAGGGAACCCCTACAATGAGCAGTTCTTC. It specifies CASSHEGLAGGNPYNEQFF.

This chain connects TRBV2 to TRBJ1-5; maybe TRBD1 (6 bases). The CDR3 is 15 amino acids. V shed 5 bases and J shed 5 bases, with 16 bases lying between them. Germline loops: CDR1 SNHLY, CDR2 FYNNEI. CDR3 loop: CASSKVLAGDQPQHF. The CDR3 DNA reads TGTGCCAGCAGTAAAGTACTGGCAGGGGATCAGCCCCAGCATTTT. Together with reference TRBV2 and TRBJ1-5, the CDR3 gives the full variable domain: EPEVTQTPSHQVTQMGQEVILRCVPISNHLYFYWYRQILGQKVEFLVSFYNNEISEKSEIFDDQFSVERPDGSNFTLKIRSTKLEDSAMYFCASSKVLAGDQPQHFGDGTRLSIL.

The V call is TRBV27, the J call TRBJ2-7, with D perhaps TRBD1 (8 bases). The V and J ends lost 3 bases and 6 bases respectively, with 18 bases between them. CDR1 MNHEY and CDR2 SMNVEV come from the germline V gene (reference sequence). This CDR3 comprises 15 residues. For the CDR3, the DNA is TGTGCCAGCAGTTTCAGACAGGGGAGGGTCTCCGAGCAGTACTTC. Amino acids: CASSFRQGRVSEQYF.

This sequence joins TRBV5-1 and TRBJ2-3; tentatively, D is TRBD1 (5 bases). In germline, CDR1 is SGHRS, CDR2 YFSETQ. The CDR3 consists of 15 residues. V was cut by 0 bases and J by 5 bases, with 13 bases left in between. The CDR3 spells CASSLGITGRDTQYF. CDR3 coding DNA: TGCGCCAGCAGCTTGGGCATTACAGGACGAGATACGCAGTATTTT.

The genes are TRBV7-9 and TRBJ1-4; TRBD1 might be the D (5 bases). Per germline, CDR1 SEHNR and CDR2 FQNEAQ (reference sequence). CDR3 length: 13 amino acids. The ends were cut back, 3 bases at V and 7 bases at J, with 9 bases in the middle. This chain's CDR3 is CASSFGGGEKLFF. CDR3 nucleotide sequence: TGTGCCAGCAGCTTCGGGGGTGGTGAAAAACTGTTTTTT.

The chain combines TRBV5-1 with TRBJ2-1; perhaps TRBD2 as D (6 bases). V gave up 1 base and J gave up 0 bases, with 14 bases separating them. CDR3 length equals 17 residues. Looked up from germline, CDR1 is SGHRS and CDR2 is YFSETQ. Here the CDR3 DNA reads TGCGCCAGCAGCTTGTTATTGGGGGGACCCTCCTACAATGAGCAGTTCTTC. This sequence encodes CASSLLLGGPSYNEQFF.

In its sample, this clone was seen a few times. The chain is built from TRBV5-4 and TRBJ2-7; a possible D gene is TRBD1 (7 bases). The germline V gene has CDR1 SGHNT and CDR2 YYREEE (reference sequence). CDR3 length equals 14 residues. Trimming cost V 4 bases and J 3 bases, with 14 bases left between them. This CDR3 reads CASSAGQTNYEQYF. Here the CDR3 DNA reads TGTGCCAGCAGCGCGGGACAGACGAACTACGAGCAGTACTTC. Looking up the rest from reference TRBV5-4 and TRBJ2-7 gives the full variable domain: ETGVTQSPTHLIKTRGQQVTLRCSSQSGHNTVSWYQQALGQGPQFIFQYYREEENGRGNFPPRFSGLQFPNYSSELNVNALELDDSALYLCASSAGQTNYEQYFGPGTRLTVT.

The rearrangement links TRBV30 to TRBJ1-2; maybe TRBD1 (6 bases). Trimming cost V 0 bases and J 8 bases, with 13 bases left between them. There are 13 residues in the CDR3. Germline V lookup: CDR1 GTSNPN, CDR2 SVGIG (reference sequence). The CDR3 nucleotides read TGTGCCTGGAGTGTAGGGGGTGGGAGCGGCTACACCTTC. Translating gives CAWSVGGGSGYTF.

The gene calls are TRBV6-6 and TRBJ2-3, with TRBD1 as a possible D gene (5 bases). The ends were cut back, 2 bases at V and 2 bases at J, with 8 bases in the middle. CDR1 and CDR2 from the germline V gene are MNHNY and SVGAGI (reference sequence). The CDR3 is 14 amino acids. CDR3 residues: CASSYQGITDTQYF. The CDR3 DNA reads TGTGCCAGCAGTTACCAGGGTATCACAGATACGCAGTATTTT.

This sequence joins TRBV7-8 and TRBJ1-4; no reliable D call. The CDR3 spans 16 residues. V was cut by 1 base and J by 4 bases, with 13 bases left in between. CDR1 is SGHVS and CDR2 is FQNEAQ in the germline V gene. The CDR3 nucleotides are TGTGCCAGCAGCTTAGTGGTTGGCGGCTATAATGAAAAACTGTTTTTT. Protein: CASSLVVGGYNEKLFF.

The chain joins TRBV10-3 to TRBJ2-1; D perhaps matches TRBD2 (6 bases). The V and J ends lost 4 bases and 10 bases respectively, with 17 bases between them. Germline V CDR1 and CDR2: ENHRY, SYGVKD. The CDR3 is 14 amino acids. The CDR3 bases are TGTGCCATCAGTGTTGATCCGGAGGAGGGGGAGCAGTTCTTC. Encoded protein: CAISVDPEEGEQFF.

The V call is TRBV5-4, the J call TRBJ1-6; the match to TRBD1 covers 7 bases. Trimming took 4 bases from V and 7 from J; bases not matched to a gene: 5. Germline values: CDR1 SGHNT, CDR2 YYREEE (reference sequence). The CDR3 covers 14 residues. The CDR3 DNA reads TGTGCCAGCAGCCCGGGACAGCAAAATTCACCCCTCCACTTT. As protein: CASSPGQQNSPLHF.

The chain employs TRBV6-5 and TRBJ2-3; D might be TRBD2 (6 bases). CDR1 is MNHEY and CDR2 is SVGAGI in the germline V gene. This CDR3 is built from 15 residues. Trimming removed 6 bases from V and 1 base from J, with 14 bases in between. CDR3 DNA sequence: TGTGCCAGCAGAACGGCGGCTAGCGGCACAGATACGCAGTATTTT. This encodes CASRTAASGTDTQYF.

V is TRBV5-1 and J is TRBJ1-1, with 7 positions matching TRBD1. CDR1 is SGHRS and CDR2 is YFSETQ in the germline V gene. The length of the CDR3 is 16 residues. V was pared by 0 bases and J by 4 bases, with 9 bases of the junction left unmatched. This CDR3 is CASSLEGGEHLTEAFF. The CDR3, as DNA: TGCGCCAGCAGCTTGGAAGGGGGCGAACATCTCACTGAAGCTTTCTTT.

The chain carries TRBV29-1 and TRBJ1-1; perhaps TRBD1 as D (5 bases). Trimming shortened V by 6 bases and J by 0 bases, and 17 bases separated the two germline ends. The germline gives CDR1 SQVTM, CDR2 ANQGSEA. The CDR3 length is 15 residues. CDR3 nucleotides: TGCAGCGTCTTGCCCGTTCCGGGGGTGAACACTGAAGCTTTCTTT. This encodes CSVLPVPGVNTEAFF.

The V and J genes are TRBV25-1 and TRBJ1-6; D is unresolved. Trimming shortened V by 4 bases and J by 9 bases, and 10 bases separated the two germline ends. Germline CDR1 and CDR2: MGHDK and SYGVNS. The CDR3 has 13 amino acids. For the CDR3, the DNA is TGTGCCAGCAGTGTGGAGGGCTCTTCACCCCTCCACTTT. It is translated as CASSVEGSSPLHF. The full variable domain, rest sourced from reference TRBV25-1 and TRBJ1-6, is EADIYQTPRYLVIGTGKKITLECSQTMGHDKMYWYQQDPGMELHLIHYSYGVNSTEKGDLSSESTVSRIRTEHFPLTLESARPSHTSQYLCASSVEGSSPLHFGNGTRLTVT.

The chain is built from TRBV7-2 and TRBJ2-1; maybe TRBD2 (6 bases). V lost 3 bases and J lost 6, with 18 bases in between. This CDR3 has 16 residues. Germline V gene sequence: CDR1 SGHTA, CDR2 FQGNSA. The CDR3 bases are TGTGCCAGCAGCTTGGGTAGCGGCGGGGCCCTCAATGAGCAGTTCTTC. It is translated as CASSLGSGGALNEQFF. Full variable domain (rest looked up from reference TRBV7-2 and TRBJ2-1): GAGVSQSPSNKVTEKGKDVELRCDPISGHTALYWYRQSLGQGLEFLIYFQGNSAPDKSGLPSDRFSAERTGGSVSTLTIQRTQQEDSAVYLCASSLGSGGALNEQFFGPGTRLTVL.

The rearrangement uses TRBV9 and TRBJ1-2; D possibly corresponds to TRBD1 (5 bases). This CDR3 region has 13 residues. Trimming removed 4 bases at V and 5 bases at J, with 12 bases between. Germline V CDR1 and CDR2: SGDLS, YYNGEE. CDR3 nucleotides: TGTGCCAGCAGCAATGGGGCGAAGTATGGCTACACCTTC. Translated: CASSNGAKYGYTF.

This clone was detected once. The chain uses TRBV5-5 and TRBJ2-1; TRBD2 is a possible D gene (5 bases). The V gene's germline CDR1 is SGHKS and CDR2 YYEKEE (reference sequence). The V end was cut by 1 base, the J end by 0 bases, with 8 bases between. The CDR3 totals 15 residues. CDR3 in DNA: TGTGCCAGCAGCTTGACCGGGGTCTCCTACAATGAGCAGTTCTTC. Translated: CASSLTGVSYNEQFF.

The chain uses TRBV18 and TRBJ2-1, with 10 nucleotides matching TRBD2. CDR1 is KGHSH, CDR2 LQKENI, per germline. The CDR3 length is 15 residues. Trimming at V came to 3 bases and at J to 7 bases, leaving 6 bases not matched to a gene. Here the CDR3 reads CASSPGLAASNEQFF. The CDR3 DNA reads as TGTGCCAGCTCACCCGGACTAGCGGCGTCTAATGAGCAGTTCTTC.

This clone was counted between two and nine times. The V and J genes are TRBV2 and TRBJ1-4; possibly TRBD1 for D (5 bases). V was trimmed by 6 bases and J by 8 bases, leaving 13 bases between them. The CDR3 is 13 amino acids. Germline CDR1 SNHLY, CDR2 FYNNEI. The chain's CDR3 is CASSWGGEEKLFF. Written as DNA, the CDR3 is TGTGCCAGCAGCTGGGGGGGGGAAGAAAAACTGTTTTTT.

This clone showed up just once. The chain is built from TRBV19 and TRBJ2-3; 10 positions match TRBD2. After removal of 7 bases from V and 2 bases from J, the junction contained 6 bases not matched to a gene. CDR3 size: 15 residues. CDR1 and CDR2 (germline): LNHDA, SQIVND (reference sequence). DNA for the CDR3: TGTGCCAGTACTACAGCGGGGGGGGACACAGATACGCAGTATTTT. Translating gives CASTTAGGDTDTQYF.

The J gene is TRBJ1-1, the V gene TRBV5-5, with TRBD1 identical over 7 bases. Germline V gene data show CDR1 as SGHKS and CDR2 as YYEKEE (reference sequence). This CDR3 is built from 17 residues. V dropped 4 bases and J dropped 4; count of bases not matched to a gene: 16. This chain's CDR3 is CASSPRSLTGAGTEAFF. The CDR3 DNA reads as TGTGCCAGCAGCCCCCGCTCCCTTACAGGGGCGGGCACTGAAGCTTTCTTT.

The J gene is TRBJ1-2, the V gene TRBV6-1; D is possibly TRBD1 (5 bases). Germline assignment: CDR1 MNHNS and CDR2 SASEGT. Trimming took 3 bases from V and 8 from J, leaving 13 bases between them. The CDR3 is made up of 13 amino acids. The CDR3 coding sequence is TGTGCCAGCAGTGAGAGGGACTTCTGGGGCTACACCTTC. This sequence encodes CASSERDFWGYTF.